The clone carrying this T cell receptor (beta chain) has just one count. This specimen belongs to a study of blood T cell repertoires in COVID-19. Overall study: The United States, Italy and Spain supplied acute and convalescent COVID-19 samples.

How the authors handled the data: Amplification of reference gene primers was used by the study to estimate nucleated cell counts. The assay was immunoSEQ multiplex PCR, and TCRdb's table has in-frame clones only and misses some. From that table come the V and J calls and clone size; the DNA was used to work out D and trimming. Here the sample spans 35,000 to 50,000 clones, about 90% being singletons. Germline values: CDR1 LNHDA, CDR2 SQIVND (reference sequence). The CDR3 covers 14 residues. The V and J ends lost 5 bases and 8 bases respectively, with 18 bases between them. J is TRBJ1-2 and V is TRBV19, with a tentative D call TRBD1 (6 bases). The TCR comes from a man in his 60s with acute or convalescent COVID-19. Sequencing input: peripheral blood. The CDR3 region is CASSRAGALEGYTF. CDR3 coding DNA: TGTGCCAGTAGTCGCGCAGGGGCTCTGGAAGGCTACACCTTC.